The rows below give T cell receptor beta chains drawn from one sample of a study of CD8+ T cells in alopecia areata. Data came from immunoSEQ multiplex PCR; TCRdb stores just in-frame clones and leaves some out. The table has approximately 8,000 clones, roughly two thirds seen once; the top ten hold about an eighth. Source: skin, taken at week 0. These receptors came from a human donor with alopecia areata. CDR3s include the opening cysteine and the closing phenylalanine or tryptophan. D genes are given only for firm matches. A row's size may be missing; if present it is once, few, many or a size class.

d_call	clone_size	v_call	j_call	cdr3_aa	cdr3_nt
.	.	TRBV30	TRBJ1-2	CAWSDTEGYGYTF	TGTGCCTGGAGTGACACAGAGGGGTATGGCTACACCTTC
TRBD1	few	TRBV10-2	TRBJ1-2	CASSGQGKGYTF	TGCGCCAGCAGCGGACAGGGCAAGGGCTACACCTTC
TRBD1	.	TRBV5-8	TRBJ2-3	CASSLGQGRTDTQYF	TGTGCCAGCAGCCTCGGACAGGGGCGGACAGATACGCAGTATTTT
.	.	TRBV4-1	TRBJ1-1	CASSSIWGTEAFF	TGCGCCAGCAGCTCAATCTGGGGGACTGAAGCTTTCTTT
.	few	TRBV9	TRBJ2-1	CASSVGGDNEQFF	TGTGCCAGCAGCGTAGGAGGAGACAATGAGCAGTTCTTC
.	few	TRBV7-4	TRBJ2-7	CASSLGAYEQYF	TGTGCCAGCAGCTTAGGGGCCTACGAGCAGTACTTC
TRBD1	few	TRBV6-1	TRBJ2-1	CASSAHPRGRVYNEQFF	TGTGCCAGCAGTGCGCACCCCAGGGGGCGCGTCTACAATGAGCAGTTCTTC
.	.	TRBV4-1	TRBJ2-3	CASSRPGDTQYF	TGCGCCAGCAGCAGGCCCGGGGATACGCAGTATTTT
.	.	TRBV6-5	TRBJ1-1	CASSYSRRGTEAFF	TGTGCCAGCAGTTACTCCCGTCGAGGCACTGAAGCTTTCTTT
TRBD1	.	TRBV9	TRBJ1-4	CASSVQAGTANEKLFF	TGTGCCAGCAGCGTACAAGCCGGGACAGCTAATGAAAAACTGTTTTTT
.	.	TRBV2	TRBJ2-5	CASSERRLQETQYF	TGTGCCAGCAGTGAACGGCGTCTTCAAGAGACCCAGTACTTC
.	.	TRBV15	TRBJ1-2	CATSRPGTLAGYTF	TGTGCCACCAGCCGCCCCGGGACACTTGCAGGCTACACCTTC
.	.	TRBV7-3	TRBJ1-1	CASSLLGAGYTEAFF	TGTGCCAGCAGCTTACTCGGGGCAGGGTACACTGAAGCTTTCTTT
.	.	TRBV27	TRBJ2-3	CASSFGGSTDTQYF	TGTGCCAGCAGTTTTGGTGGCAGCACAGATACGCAGTATTTT
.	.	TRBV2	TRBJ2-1	CASSPWRGAGDEQFF	TGTGCCAGCAGTCCCTGGAGGGGGGCCGGGGATGAGCAGTTCTTC
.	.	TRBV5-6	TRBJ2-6	CASSPPGQAARSGANVLTF	TGTGCCAGCAGCCCACCGGGACAAGCCGCTAGGTCTGGGGCCAACGTCCTGACTTTC
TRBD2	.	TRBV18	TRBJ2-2	CASSAGTSRGELFF	TGTGCCAGCTCAGCCGGGACTAGCCGTGGGGAGCTGTTTTTT
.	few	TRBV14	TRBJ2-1	CASSQVGETWSSNEQFF	TGTGCCAGCAGCCAAGTAGGTGAGACATGGAGTAGCAATGAGCAGTTCTTC
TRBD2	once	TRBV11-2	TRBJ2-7	CASSLGGSGGFYEQYF	TGTGCCAGCAGCTTAGGGGGTAGCGGGGGTTTCTACGAGCAGTACTTC
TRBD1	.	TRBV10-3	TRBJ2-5	CAIWRDRGSQETQYF	TGTGCCATCTGGAGGGACAGGGGCTCACAAGAGACCCAGTACTTC
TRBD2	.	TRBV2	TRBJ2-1	CASSRRTSGLYNEQFF	TGTGCCAGCAGTAGACGGACTAGCGGGCTCTACAATGAGCAGTTCTTC
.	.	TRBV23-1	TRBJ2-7	CASSPPRASYEQYF	TGCGCCAGCAGCCCTCCGCGGGCCTCCTACGAGCAGTACTTC